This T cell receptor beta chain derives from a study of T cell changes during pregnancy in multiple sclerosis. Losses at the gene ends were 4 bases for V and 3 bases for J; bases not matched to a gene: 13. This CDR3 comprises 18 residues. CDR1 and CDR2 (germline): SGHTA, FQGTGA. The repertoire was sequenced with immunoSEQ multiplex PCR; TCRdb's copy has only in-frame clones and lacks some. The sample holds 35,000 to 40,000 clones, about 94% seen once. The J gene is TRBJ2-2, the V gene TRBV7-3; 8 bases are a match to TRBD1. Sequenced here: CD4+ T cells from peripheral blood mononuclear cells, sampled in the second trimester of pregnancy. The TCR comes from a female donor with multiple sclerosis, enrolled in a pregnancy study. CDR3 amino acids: CASSSDPPWTGYTGELFF. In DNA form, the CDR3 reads TGTGCCAGCAGCTCCGACCCCCCTTGGACAGGGTACACCGGGGAGCTGTTTTTT.